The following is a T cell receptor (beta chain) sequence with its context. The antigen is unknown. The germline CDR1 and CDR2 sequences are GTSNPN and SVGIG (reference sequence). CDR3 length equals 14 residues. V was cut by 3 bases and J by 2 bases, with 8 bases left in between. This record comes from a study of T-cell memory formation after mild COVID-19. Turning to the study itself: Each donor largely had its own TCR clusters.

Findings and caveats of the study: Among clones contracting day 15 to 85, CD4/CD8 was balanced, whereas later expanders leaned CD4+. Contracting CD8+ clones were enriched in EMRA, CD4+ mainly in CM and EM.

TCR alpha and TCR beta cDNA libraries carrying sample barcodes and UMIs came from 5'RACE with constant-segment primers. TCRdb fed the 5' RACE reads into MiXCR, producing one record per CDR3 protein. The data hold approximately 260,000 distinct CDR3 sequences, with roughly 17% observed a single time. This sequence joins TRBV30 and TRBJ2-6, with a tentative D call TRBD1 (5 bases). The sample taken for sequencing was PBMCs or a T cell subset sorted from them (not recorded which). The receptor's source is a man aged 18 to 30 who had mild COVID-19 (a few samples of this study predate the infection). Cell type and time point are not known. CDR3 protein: CAWSVRAGANVLTF. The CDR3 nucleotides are TGTGCCTGGAGCGTCAGGGCTGGGGCCAACGTCCTGACTTTC. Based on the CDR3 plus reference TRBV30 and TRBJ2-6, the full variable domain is SQTIHQWPATLVQPVGSPLSLECTVEGTSNPNLYWYRQAAGRGLQLLFYSVGIGQISSEVPQNLSASRPQDRQFILSSKKLLLSDSGFYLCAWSVRAGANVLTFGAGSRLTVL.